The T cell receptor beta chain under discussion was sequenced for a study of shared clonotypes between healthy human individuals. Study-level findings and limits: The naive CD4 repertoires of four donors were compared, and around 5% of clonotypes were shared. At large depth, rarefaction still showed sorted-subset sequencing to be incomplete.

The germline V gene encodes CDR1 ENHRY and CDR2 SYGVKD. Germline trimming cut 7 bases from V and 2 bases from J; bases unmatched to any gene: 16. This CDR3 is 17 amino acids long. Using immunoSEQ multiplex PCR, the repertoire was profiled, and TCRdb retains in-frame clones only, with some absent. The sample holds some 1,600,000 clones, 98% seen once. For this clone: No antigen is known for it.

The receptor's source is a man aged 25 to 40 in good health. The chain combines TRBV10-3 with TRBJ1-1; TRBD1 aligns across 7 bases. Sequenced: naive CD4+ T cells sorted from blood. Specified subset: CD45RA+ positively selected. CDR3 protein: CAIISAWYRDSNTEAFF. The DNA of the CDR3 is TGTGCCATCATATCAGCATGGTACCGGGACAGTAACACTGAAGCTTTCTTT.